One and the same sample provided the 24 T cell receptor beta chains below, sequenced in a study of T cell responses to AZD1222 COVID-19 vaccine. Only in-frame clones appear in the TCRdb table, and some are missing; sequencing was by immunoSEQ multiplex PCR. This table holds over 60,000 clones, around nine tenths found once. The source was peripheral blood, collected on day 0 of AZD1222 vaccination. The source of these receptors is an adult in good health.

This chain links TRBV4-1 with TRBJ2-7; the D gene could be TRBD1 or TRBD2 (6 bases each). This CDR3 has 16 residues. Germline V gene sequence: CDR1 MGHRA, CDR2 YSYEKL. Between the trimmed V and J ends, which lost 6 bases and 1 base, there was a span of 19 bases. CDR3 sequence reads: CASRNLTGGRSYEQYF. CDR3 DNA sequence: TGCGCCAGCAGGAATCTGACAGGAGGGCGGTCCTACGAGCAGTACTTC.

CDR3 in DNA: TGTGCCAGTAGTGCTCGACAGGGGTTAAGTGGGACCGGGGAGCTGTTTTTT. Translating gives CASSARQGLSGTGELFF. The V gene is TRBV19, the J gene TRBJ2-2, with 8 positions matching TRBD1. Germline values: CDR1 LNHDA, CDR2 SQIVND (reference sequence). Losses at the gene ends were 5 bases for V and 5 bases for J; bases not matched to a gene: 13. The CDR3 consists of 17 residues.

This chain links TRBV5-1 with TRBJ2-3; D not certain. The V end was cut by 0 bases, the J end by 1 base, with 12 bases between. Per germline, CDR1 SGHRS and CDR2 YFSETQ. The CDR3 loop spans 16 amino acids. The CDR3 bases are TGCGCCAGCAGCTTGGGTATGGCAACAGGCACAGATACGCAGTATTTT. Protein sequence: CASSLGMATGTDTQYF.

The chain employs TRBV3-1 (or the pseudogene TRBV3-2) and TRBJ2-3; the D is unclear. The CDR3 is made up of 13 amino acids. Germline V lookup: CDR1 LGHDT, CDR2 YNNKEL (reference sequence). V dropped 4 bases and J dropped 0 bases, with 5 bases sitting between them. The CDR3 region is CASSPKSTDTQYF. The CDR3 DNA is TGTGCCAGCAGCCCAAAAAGCACAGATACGCAGTATTTT.

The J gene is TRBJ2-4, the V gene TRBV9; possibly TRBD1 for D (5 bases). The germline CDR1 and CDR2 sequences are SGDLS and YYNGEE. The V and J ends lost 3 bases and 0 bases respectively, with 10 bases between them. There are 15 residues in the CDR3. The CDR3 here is CASSARATAKNIQYF. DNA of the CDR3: TGTGCCAGCAGCGCCAGGGCCACAGCCAAAAACATTCAGTACTTC.

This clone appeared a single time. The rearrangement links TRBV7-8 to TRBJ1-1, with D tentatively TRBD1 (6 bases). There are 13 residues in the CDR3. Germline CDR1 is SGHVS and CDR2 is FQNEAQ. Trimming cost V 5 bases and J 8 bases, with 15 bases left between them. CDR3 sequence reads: CASSQNHGTEAFF. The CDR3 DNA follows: TGTGCCAGCAGCCAAAACCACGGGACAGAAGCTTTCTTT.

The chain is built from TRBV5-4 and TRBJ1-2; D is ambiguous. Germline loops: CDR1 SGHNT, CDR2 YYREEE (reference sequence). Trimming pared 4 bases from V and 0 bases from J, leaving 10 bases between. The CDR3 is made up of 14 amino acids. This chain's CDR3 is CASSPNLANYGYTF. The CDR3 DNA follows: TGTGCCAGCAGCCCGAACTTAGCTAACTATGGCTACACCTTC.

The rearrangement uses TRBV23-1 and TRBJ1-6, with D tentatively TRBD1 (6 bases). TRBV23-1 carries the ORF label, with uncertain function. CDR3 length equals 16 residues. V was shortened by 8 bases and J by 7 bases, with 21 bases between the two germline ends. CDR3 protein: CASPPNRAKGNSPLHF. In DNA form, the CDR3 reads TGCGCCAGCCCCCCCAACAGGGCCAAAGGGAATTCACCCCTCCACTTT.

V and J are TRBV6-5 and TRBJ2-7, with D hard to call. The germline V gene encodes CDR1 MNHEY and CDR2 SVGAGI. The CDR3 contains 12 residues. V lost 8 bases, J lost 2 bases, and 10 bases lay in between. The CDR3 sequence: CASGSGAYEQYF. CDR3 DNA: TGTGCCAGCGGGTCCGGTGCCTACGAGCAGTACTTC.

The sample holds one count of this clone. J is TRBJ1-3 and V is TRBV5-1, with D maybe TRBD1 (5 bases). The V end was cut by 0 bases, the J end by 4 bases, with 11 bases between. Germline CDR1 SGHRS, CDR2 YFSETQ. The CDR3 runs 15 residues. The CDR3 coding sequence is TGCGCCAGCAGCTTGGCCGGGGGAGCAGGAAACACCATATATTTT. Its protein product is CASSLAGGAGNTIYF. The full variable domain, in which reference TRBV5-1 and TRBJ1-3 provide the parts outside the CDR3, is KAGVTQTPRYLIKTRGQQVTLSCSPISGHRSVSWYQQTPGQGLQFLFEYFSETQRNKGNFPGRFSGRQFSNSRSEMNVSTLELGDSALYLCASSLAGGAGNTIYFGEGSWLTVV.

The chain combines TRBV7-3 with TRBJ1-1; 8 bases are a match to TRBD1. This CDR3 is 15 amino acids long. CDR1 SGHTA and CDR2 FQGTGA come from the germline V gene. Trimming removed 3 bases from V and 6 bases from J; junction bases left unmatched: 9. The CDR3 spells CASSFLGRGLSEAFF. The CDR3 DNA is TGTGCCAGCAGCTTTCTAGGCAGGGGGCTCTCTGAAGCTTTCTTT.

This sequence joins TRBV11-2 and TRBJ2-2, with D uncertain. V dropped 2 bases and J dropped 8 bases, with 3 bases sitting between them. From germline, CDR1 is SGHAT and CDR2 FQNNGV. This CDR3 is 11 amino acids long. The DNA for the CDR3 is TGTGCCAGCAGCTTAAGGGGGGAGCTGTTTTTT. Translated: CASSLRGELFF. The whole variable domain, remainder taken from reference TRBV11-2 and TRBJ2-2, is EAGVAQSPRYKIIEKRQSVAFWCNPISGHATLYWYQQILGQGPKLLIQFQNNGVVDDSQLPKDRFSAERLKGVDSTLKIQPAKLEDSAVYLCASSLRGELFFGEGSRLTVL.

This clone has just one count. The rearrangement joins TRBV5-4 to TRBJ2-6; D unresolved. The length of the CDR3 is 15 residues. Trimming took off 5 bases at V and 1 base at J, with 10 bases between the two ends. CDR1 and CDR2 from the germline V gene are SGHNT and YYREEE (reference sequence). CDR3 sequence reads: CASSLKGSGANVLTF. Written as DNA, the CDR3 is TGTGCCAGCAGTCTTAAGGGATCTGGGGCCAACGTCCTGACTTTC.

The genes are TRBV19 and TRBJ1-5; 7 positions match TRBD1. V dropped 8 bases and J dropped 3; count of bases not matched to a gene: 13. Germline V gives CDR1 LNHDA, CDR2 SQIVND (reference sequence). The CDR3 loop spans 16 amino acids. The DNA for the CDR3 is TGTGCCAGTGAAATACAGGGGAGGGGGACCAATCAGCCCCAGCATTTT. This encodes CASEIQGRGTNQPQHF.

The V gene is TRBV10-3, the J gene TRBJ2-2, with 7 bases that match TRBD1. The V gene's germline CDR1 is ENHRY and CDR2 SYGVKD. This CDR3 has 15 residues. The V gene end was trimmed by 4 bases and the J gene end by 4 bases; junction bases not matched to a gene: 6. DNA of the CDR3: TGTGCCATCAGTGGTGACAGGGCTACCACCGGGGAGCTGTTTTTT. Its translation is CAISGDRATTGELFF.

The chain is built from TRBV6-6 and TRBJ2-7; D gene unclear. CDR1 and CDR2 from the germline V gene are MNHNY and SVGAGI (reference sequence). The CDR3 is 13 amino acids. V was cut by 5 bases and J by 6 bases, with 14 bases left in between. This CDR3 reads CASSLARALEQYF. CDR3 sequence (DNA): TGTGCCAGCAGTCTCGCCCGGGCTCTCGAGCAGTACTTC.

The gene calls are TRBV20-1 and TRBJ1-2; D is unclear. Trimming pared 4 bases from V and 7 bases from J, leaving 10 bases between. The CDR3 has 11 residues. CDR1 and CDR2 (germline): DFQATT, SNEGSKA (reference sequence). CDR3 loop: CSATSTGGYTF. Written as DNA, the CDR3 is TGCAGTGCTACATCTACTGGTGGCTACACCTTC.

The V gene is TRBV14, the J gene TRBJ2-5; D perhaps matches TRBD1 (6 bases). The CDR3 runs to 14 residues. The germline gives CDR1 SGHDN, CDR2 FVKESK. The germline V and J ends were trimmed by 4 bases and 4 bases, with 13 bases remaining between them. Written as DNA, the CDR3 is TGTGCCAGCAGCCGGCTACAGGGTCGAGAGACCCAGTACTTC. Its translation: CASSRLQGRETQYF. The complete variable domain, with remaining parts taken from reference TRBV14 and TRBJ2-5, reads EAGVTQFPSHSVIEKGQTVTLRCDPISGHDNLYWYRRVMGKEIKFLLHFVKESKQDESGMPNNRFLAERTGGTYSTLKVQPAELEDSGVYFCASSRLQGRETQYFGPGTRLLVL.

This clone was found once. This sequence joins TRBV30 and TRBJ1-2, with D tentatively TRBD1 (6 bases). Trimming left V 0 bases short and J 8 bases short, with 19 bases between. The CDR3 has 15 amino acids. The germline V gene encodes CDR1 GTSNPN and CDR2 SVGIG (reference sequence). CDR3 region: CAWSVSLQGVGGYTF. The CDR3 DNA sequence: TGTGCCTGGAGTGTTAGTCTACAGGGTGTAGGGGGCTACACCTTC.

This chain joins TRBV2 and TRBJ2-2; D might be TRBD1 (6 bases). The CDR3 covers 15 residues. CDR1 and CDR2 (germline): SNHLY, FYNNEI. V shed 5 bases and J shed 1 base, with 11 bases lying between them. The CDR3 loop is CASSPGTRNTGELFF. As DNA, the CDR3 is TGTGCCAGCAGTCCTGGGACACGGAACACCGGGGAGCTGTTTTTT.

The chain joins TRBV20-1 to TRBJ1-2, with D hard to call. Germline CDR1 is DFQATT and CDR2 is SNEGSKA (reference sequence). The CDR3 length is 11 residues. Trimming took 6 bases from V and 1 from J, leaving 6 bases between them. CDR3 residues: CSATVNYGYTF. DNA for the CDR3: TGCAGTGCCACAGTTAACTATGGCTACACCTTC.

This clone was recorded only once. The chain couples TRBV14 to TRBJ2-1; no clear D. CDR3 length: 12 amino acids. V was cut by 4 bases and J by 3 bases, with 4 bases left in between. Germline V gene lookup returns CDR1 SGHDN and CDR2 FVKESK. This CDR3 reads CASSLVYNEQFF. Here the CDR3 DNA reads TGTGCCAGCAGCCTAGTCTACAATGAGCAGTTCTTC.

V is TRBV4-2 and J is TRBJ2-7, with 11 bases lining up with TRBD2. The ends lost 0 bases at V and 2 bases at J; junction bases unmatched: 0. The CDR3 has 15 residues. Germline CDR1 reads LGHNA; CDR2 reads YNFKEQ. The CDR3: CASSQETSGAYEQYF. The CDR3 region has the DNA TGTGCCAGCAGCCAAGAGACTAGCGGGGCCTACGAGCAGTACTTC.

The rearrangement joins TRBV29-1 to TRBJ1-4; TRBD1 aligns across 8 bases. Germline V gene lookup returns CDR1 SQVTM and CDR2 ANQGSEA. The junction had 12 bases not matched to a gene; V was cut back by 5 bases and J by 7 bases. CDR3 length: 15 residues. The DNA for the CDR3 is TGCAGCGTTACAGAGACCGGGACAGGTCCTGAAAAACTGTTTTTT. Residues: CSVTETGTGPEKLFF.